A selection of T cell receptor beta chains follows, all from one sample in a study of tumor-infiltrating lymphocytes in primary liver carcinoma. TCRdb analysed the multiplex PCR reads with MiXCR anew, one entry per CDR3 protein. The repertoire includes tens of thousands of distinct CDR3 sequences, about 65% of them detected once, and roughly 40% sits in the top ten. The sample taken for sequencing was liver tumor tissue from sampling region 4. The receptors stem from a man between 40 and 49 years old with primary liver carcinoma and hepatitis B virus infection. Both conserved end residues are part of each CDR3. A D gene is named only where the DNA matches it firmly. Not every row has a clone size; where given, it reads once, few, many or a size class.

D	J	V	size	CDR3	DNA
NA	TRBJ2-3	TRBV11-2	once	CASSPAGVGTQYF	TGTGCCAGCAGTCCGGCGGGTGTTGGTACGCAGTATTTT
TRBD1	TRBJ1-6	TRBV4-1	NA	CASSHHLQGVDSLLHF	TGCGCCAGTAGCCACCACCTACAGGGGGTGGATTCACTCCTCCACTTT
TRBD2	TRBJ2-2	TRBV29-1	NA	CSATLAANIGELPF	TGCAGCGCTACACTAGCGGCTAACATCGGGGAGCTGCCTTTT
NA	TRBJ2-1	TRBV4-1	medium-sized	CASSQSSGWNNEQFF	TGCGCCAGCAGCCAAAGTAGCGGATGGAACAATGAGCAGTTCTTC
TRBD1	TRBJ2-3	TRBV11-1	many	CASSPRQGDTDTQYF	TGTGCCAGCAGCCCCCGACAGGGGGACACAGATACGCAGTATTTT
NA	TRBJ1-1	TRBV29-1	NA	CSVPPGWGMNTEAFF	TGCAGCGTTCCCCCAGGGTGGGGGATGAACACTGAAGCTTTCTTT
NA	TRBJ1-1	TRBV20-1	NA	CSVPGTSNTEAFF	TGCAGTGTTCCGGGGACGTCGAACACTGAAGCTTTCTTT
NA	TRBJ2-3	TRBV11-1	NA	CASSEGEGLTETQYF	TGTGCCAGCAGTGAAGGCGAGGGTTTGACAGAAACGCAGTATTTT
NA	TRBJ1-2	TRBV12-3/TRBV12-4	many	CASSFRGSYGYTF	TGTGCCAGCAGTTTCCGGGGCTCATATGGCTACACCTTC
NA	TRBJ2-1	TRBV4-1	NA	CASSPLGNNNSEQFF	TGCGCCAGTAGCCCGCTCGGTAATAACAACAGTGAGCAGTTCTTC
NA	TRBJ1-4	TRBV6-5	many	CASSYGGVDEKLFF	TGTGCCAGCAGTTACGGAGGTGTTGATGAAAAACTGTTTTTT
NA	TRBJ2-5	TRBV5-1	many	CASSLSPSMSETQYF	TGCGCCAGCAGCTTGTCTCCTAGCATGTCGGAGACCCAGTACTTC
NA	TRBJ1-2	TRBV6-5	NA	CDSIPPSWGYGYTF	TGTGACAGCATTCCTCCTTCATGGGGCTATGGCTACACCTTC
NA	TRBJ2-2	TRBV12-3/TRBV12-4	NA	CASSFFAWGFNTGELFF	TGTGCCAGCAGTTTTTTCGCCTGGGGATTTAACACCGGGGAGCTGTTTTTT
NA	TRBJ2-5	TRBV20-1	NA	CSASYGLETQYF	TGCAGTGCTAGTTATGGGTTGGAGACCCAGTACTTC
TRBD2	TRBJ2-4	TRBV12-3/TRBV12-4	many	CASSLGTSGRIQYF	TGTGCCAGCAGTCTCGGGACTAGCGGGAGGATTCAGTACTTC
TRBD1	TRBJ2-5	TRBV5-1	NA	CASSLPGGEGWTQYF	TGCGCCAGCAGCTTACCAGGGGGCGAAGGATGGACCCAGTACTTC
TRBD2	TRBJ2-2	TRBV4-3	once	CASSQSPSGNTEELFF	TGCGCCAGCAGTCAATCACCTAGCGGGAACACCGAGGAGCTGTTTTTT
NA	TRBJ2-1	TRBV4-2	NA	CASSHVSFSDNERFF	TGTGCCAGCAGCCATGTTAGTTTTTCCGACAATGAGCGGTTCTTC
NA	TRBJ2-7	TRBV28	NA	CASSSRQEIYLYEQYF	TGTGCCAGCAGTTCTCGACAAGAAATATACCTCTACGAGCAGTACTTC
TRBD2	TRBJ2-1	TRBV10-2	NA	CASNDLAGGRFYNEQLF	TGCGCCAGCAACGATCTAGCGGGAGGGAGGTTCTACAATGAGCAGCTCTTC
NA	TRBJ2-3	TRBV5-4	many	CASSLTPSTDTQYF	TGTGCCAGCAGTTTGACCCCTAGCACAGATACGCAGTATTTT
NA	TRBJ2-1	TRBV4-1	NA	CASSQYAGPRAYNEQFF	TGCGCCAGCAGCCAGTATGCGGGACCCCGAGCATACAATGAGCAGTTCTTC
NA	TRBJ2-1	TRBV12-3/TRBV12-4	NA	CASSLGTAIYDQFF	TGTGCCAGCAGTTTGGGAACGGCAATATATGACCAGTTCTTC
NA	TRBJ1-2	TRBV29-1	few	CSAVGTGGYTF	TGCAGCGCGGTCGGGACGGGTGGCTACACCTTC
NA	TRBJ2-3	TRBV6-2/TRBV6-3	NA	CAISSALANTQYF	TGTGCCATCAGTTCGGCACTGGCGAATACGCAGTATTTT
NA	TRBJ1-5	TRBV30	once	CAWSVGGINQPQHF	TGTGCCTGGAGTGTGGGGGGCATCAATCAGCCCCAGCATTTT
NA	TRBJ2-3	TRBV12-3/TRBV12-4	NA	CASSLDSGRGRAQYF	TGTGCCAGCAGTTTAGATTCCGGCAGAGGGCGCGCTCAGTATTTT
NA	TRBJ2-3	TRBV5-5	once	CASNLGTYTDTQYF	TGTGCCAGCAACTTGGGGACTTACACAGATACCCAGTATTTT
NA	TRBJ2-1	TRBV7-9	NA	CAGSLGSYNEQLF	TGTGCCGGCAGCTTAGGCTCCTACAATGAGCAACTCTTC
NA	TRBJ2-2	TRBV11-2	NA	CANSLALGEANTGELFF	TGTGCCAATAGCTTAGCATTAGGGGAGGCGAACACCGGGGAGCTGTTTTTT
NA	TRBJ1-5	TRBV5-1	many	CASGLDAGNQPQHF	TGCGCCAGCGGCTTGGACGCGGGGAATCAGCCCCAGCATTTT
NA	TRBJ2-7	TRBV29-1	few	CSAREAFQGEQYF	TGCAGCGCCCGTGAGGCGTTTCAGGGCGAGCAGTACTTC
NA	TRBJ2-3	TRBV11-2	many	CASSRRGTGNTDTQYF	TGTGCCAGCAGCAGAAGAGGTACAGGGAACACAGATACGCAGTATTTT
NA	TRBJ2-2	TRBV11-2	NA	CASSLALGESNTGELFF	TGTGCCAGCAGCTTAGCATTAGGAGAGTCAAACACCGGGGAGCTATTTTTT
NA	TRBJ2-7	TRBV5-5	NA	CASSLADLRIYEQYF	TGTGCCAGTAGCTTGGCCGATTTGAGAATCTACGAGCAGTACTTC
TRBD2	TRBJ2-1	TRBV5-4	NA	CASAQRGSSYNEQFF	TGCGCCAGCGCCCAACGCGGGAGCTCCTACAATGAGCAGTTCTTC
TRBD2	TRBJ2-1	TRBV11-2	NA	CARSLGGRADSEQFF	TGTGCCAGAAGCTTGGGCGGGAGAGCCGACAGTGAGCAGTTCTTC
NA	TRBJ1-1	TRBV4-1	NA	CARSHPLNNEALF	TGCGCCAGGAGCCATCCCCTGAACAATGAAGCTCTCTTT
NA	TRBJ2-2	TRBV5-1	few	CTSRSTGELFF	TGCACCAGCAGGTCCACTGGGGAGCTGTTTTTT
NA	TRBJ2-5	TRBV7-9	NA	CTSSSRGGLQETRYF	TGTACCAGCAGCAGCAGGGGGGGACTCCAGGAGACCCGGTACTTC
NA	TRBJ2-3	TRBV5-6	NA	CASSSSTRIPGDTYTQYF	TGTGCCAGCAGCTCATCCACGAGGATACCTGGGGACACGTATACGCAGTATTTT
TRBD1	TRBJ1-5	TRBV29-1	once	CSASPGQHIDTQHF	TGCAGCGCGAGCCCGGGACAGCACATAGATACGCAGCATTTT
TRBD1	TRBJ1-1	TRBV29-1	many	CSAIGQGTEAFF	TGCAGCGCCATCGGACAGGGGACTGAAGCTTTCTTT
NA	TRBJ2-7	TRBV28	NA	CASSLGGHVSYEHYF	TGTGCTAGCAGTTTGGGGGGGCATGTTTCCTACGAGCACTACTTC
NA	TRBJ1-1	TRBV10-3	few	CAISESPRSNTEAFF	TGTGCCATCAGTGAGTCACCCCGCTCTAACACTGAAGCTTTCTTT
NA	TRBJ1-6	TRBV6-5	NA	CAISYSWDHYSPPHF	TGTGCCATCAGTTACTCATGGGACCACTATTCACCCCCCCACTTT
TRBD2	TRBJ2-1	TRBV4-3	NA	CASSINSGSSSEQFF	TGTGCCAGCAGCATAAATAGCGGGAGTAGTAGTGAGCAGTTCTTC
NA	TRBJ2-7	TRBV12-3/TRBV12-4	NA	CVSRLTPVSGAYEQYF	TGTGTCAGCAGATTGACCCCGGTTTCGGGAGCCTACGAGCAGTACTTC
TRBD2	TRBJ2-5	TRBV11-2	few	CASSLAAGGARVQETQYF	TGTGCCAGCAGCTTAGCAGCGGGAGGTGCCCGGGTCCAAGAGACCCAGTACTTC
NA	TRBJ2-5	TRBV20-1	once	CSARWWSQETQYF	TGCAGCGCTAGATGGTGGTCGCAAGAGACCCAGTACTTC
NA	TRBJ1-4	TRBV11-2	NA	CASSLEIGDGKPFF	TGTGCCAGCAGTTTAGAGATTGGGGACGGAAAACCGTTTTTT
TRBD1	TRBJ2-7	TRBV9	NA	CVSSTGAGGKYEQYF	TGTGTCAGCAGCACCGGGGCAGGGGGAAAATACGAGCAGTACTTC
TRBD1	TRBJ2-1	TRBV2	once	CTSRTGQAGGQFF	TGTACCAGCAGGACAGGTCAAGCAGGAGGGCAGTTCTTC
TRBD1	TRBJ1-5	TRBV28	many	CASSAGTGGPVSNQPQHF	TGTGCCAGCAGCGCCGGGACAGGGGGCCCGGTTAGCAATCAGCCCCAGCATTTT
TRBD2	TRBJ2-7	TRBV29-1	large	CSVRQGGNEQYF	TGCAGCGTTCGTCAGGGAGGGAACGAGCAGTACTTC
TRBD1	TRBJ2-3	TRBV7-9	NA	CASSLRQGATDIQYF	TGTGCCAGCAGCCTAAGACAGGGGGCCACAGATATACAGTATTTT